The rows below give T cell receptor beta chains drawn from one sample of a study of T cells expressing NK-cell markers. Reprocessing the 5' RACE reads, TCRdb reports a single entry for every CDR3 protein and omits DNA. This repertoire includes fewer than 200,000 distinct CDR3 sequences. Source material: blood T cells: a sorted CD56 or NKG2C T cell subset, CD4+ or CD8+ T cells, or bulk PBMC T cells (not recorded which). These receptors were taken from a woman aged 18 to 75 in good health. The CDR3 runs from the conserved cysteine through the conserved F or W. Rows give clone size only sometimes, using once, few, many, or a class for an expanded clone.

j_call | clone_size | v_call | cdr3_aa
TRBJ2-1 | - | TRBV7-3 | CASSPEGIEQFF
TRBJ2-5 | - | TRBV2 | CASSRSDRGSETQYF
TRBJ2-1 | - | TRBV10-3 | CAINAREGLGEQFF
TRBJ1-1 | - | TRBV7-8 | CASSRPGAGGVTEAFF
TRBJ2-1 | - | TRBV5-1 | CASSQYSGEGDEQFF
TRBJ1-5 | - | TRBV24-1 | CATSDWRPGQLDQPQHF
TRBJ2-6 | - | TRBV11-2 | CASSSPGANVLTF
TRBJ2-2 | medium-sized | TRBV7-7 | CASSLGRTGELFF
TRBJ1-2 | - | TRBV6-1 | CASTPDTERGGYTF
TRBJ2-5 | - | TRBV5-1 | CASSLGFRTDNLETQYF
TRBJ1-2 | - | TRBV5-1 | CASSLAVTYGYTF
TRBJ2-2 | - | TRBV5-5 | CASTLLASTSGELFF
TRBJ1-5 | - | TRBV20-1 | CSGSGDSGNQPQHF
TRBJ2-4 | - | TRBV20-1 | CSSYIATKNIQYF
TRBJ2-3 | - | TRBV29-1 | CSVEWVGLAVGYF
TRBJ2-1 | - | TRBV3-1 | CASSQAGGPREQFF
TRBJ2-7 | - | TRBV6-5 | CASSSILASYEQYF
TRBJ2-7 | - | TRBV5-1 | CASSTSGRAYEQYF
TRBJ1-2 | - | TRBV27 | CASSQLGLRGYTF
TRBJ2-7 | - | TRBV6-5 | CASSYSSDRVYEQYF
TRBJ1-6 | - | TRBV10-3 | CAISGQGVSNNSPLHF
TRBJ1-2 | - | TRBV5-1 | CASSLGGTDYGYTF
TRBJ2-3 | - | TRBV5-1 | CASSLMGGANTDTQYF
TRBJ2-5 | - | TRBV6-5 | CASSYIRGTQETQYF
TRBJ2-5 | - | TRBV27 | CASSLFSGRETQYF
TRBJ2-5 | - | TRBV7-9 | CASSPHDRILETQYF
TRBJ2-1 | - | TRBV29-1 | CSGRQGISYNEQFF
TRBJ1-1 | - | TRBV10-3 | CAISSRTGSNTEAFF
TRBJ1-2 | - | TRBV20-1 | CSAPGVSGYTF